These 25 T cell receptor beta chains were sequenced from one sample in a study of cytomegalovirus exposure and HLA in healthy donors (dated by TCRdb to about 2017). The library was built by means of the immunoSEQ multiplex PCR assay. For the multiplex PCR, a mixture combining 60 forward primers for TCR Vbeta segments and 13 reverse primers for TCR Jbeta segments was used. Not all clones reach the TCRdb copy of this immuneACCESS table, which keeps in-frame sequences only. Checked studies attribute under half of the gap to unresolved V genes and leave the rest unexplained. The table for this sample lists 100,000 to 120,000 clones; about 86% of them were counted only once. The ten biggest clones cover around 2% of the sample. Specimen: PBMCs. All receptors derive from a middle-aged man in good health and CMV-seronegative.

The chain joins TRBV28 to TRBJ1-5, with 9 bases lining up with TRBD1. Trimming took 5 bases from V and 5 from J; bases not matched to a gene: 7. This CDR3 region has 15 residues. Germline CDR1 and CDR2: MDHEN and SYDVKM. The CDR3 is CASSPPGQGHQPQHF. CDR3 bases: TGTGCCAGCAGTCCCCCGGGACAGGGTCATCAGCCCCAGCATTTT.

The chain uses TRBV5-5 and TRBJ2-7; tentatively, D is TRBD1 (6 bases). The length of the CDR3 is 14 residues. V was pared by 4 bases and J by 5 bases, with 16 bases between. Germline V gene sequence: CDR1 SGHKS, CDR2 YYEKEE (reference sequence). In DNA form, the CDR3 reads TGTGCCAGCAGCCCCCGGGGACAAGCTCACGAGCAGTACTTC. Its translation: CASSPRGQAHEQYF.

The chain joins TRBV5-1 to TRBJ1-3; TRBD1 matches 10 bases. V trimming: 4 bases; J trimming: 10 bases; junction bases outside the gene matches: 8. From germline, CDR1 is SGHRS and CDR2 YFSETQ. The length of the CDR3 is 14 residues. CDR3 DNA: TGCGCCAGCAGCCCGGGAGGACAGGGGGGAACCATATATTTT. Translated: CASSPGGQGGTIYF.

The rearrangement uses TRBV2 and TRBJ2-3, with D perhaps TRBD2 (6 bases). The germline V gene has CDR1 SNHLY and CDR2 FYNNEI. V lost 0 bases and J 1 base, leaving 14 bases between the germline ends. This CDR3 is built from 17 residues. CDR3 coding DNA: TGTGCCAGCAGTGAAGCCGCGGGGATCGGCGGCACAGATACGCAGTATTTT. Protein sequence: CASSEAAGIGGTDTQYF.

This chain connects TRBV2 to TRBJ2-3, with D uncertain. The CDR3 loop spans 13 amino acids. V was trimmed by 6 bases and J by 0 bases, leaving 7 bases between them. Germline-derived CDR1 and CDR2 are SNHLY and FYNNEI. In DNA form, the CDR3 reads TGTGCCAGCAGAGGAGCTAGCACAGATACGCAGTATTTT. Its protein product is CASRGASTDTQYF.

The chain recombines TRBV28 with TRBJ2-5, with 8 positions matching TRBD1. Germline trimming cut 6 bases from V and 2 bases from J; bases unmatched to any gene: 8. CDR3 length: 15 residues. Germline CDR1 MDHEN, CDR2 SYDVKM. The CDR3 region has the DNA TGTGCCAGCAGACCCCGGGACAGGAGACAAGAGACCCAGTACTTC. This codes for CASRPRDRRQETQYF.

The count of this clone is one. The V gene is TRBV7-8, the J gene TRBJ2-7, with 9 bases matching TRBD1. Germline V lookup: CDR1 SGHVS, CDR2 FQNEAQ. The V and J ends lost 5 bases and 1 base, in that order; junction bases with no gene match: 6. CDR3 length: 15 residues. The CDR3 reads CASSTGTGKSYEQYF. The CDR3 DNA sequence: TGTGCCAGCAGCACAGGGACAGGGAAGTCCTACGAGCAGTACTTC.

The chain combines TRBV7-8 with TRBJ1-1; the D gene is possibly TRBD1 (5 bases). The V gene lost 4 bases and the J gene lost 5 bases, with 14 bases spanning the gap. The germline gives CDR1 SGHVS, CDR2 FQNEAQ. The CDR3 covers 14 residues. The CDR3 protein is CASSSRRAATEAFF. The CDR3 DNA follows: TGTGCCAGCAGCTCCCGCAGGGCCGCGACTGAAGCTTTCTTT.

The count of this clone is one. This chain connects TRBV7-2 to TRBJ2-7, with TRBD1 matching over 8 bases. The CDR3 covers 16 residues. Germline V gene sequence: CDR1 SGHTA, CDR2 FQGNSA. Trimming removed 4 bases from V and 2 bases from J; junction bases left unmatched: 10. CDR3: CASSSPRTGRTYEQYF. The CDR3 DNA reads as TGTGCCAGCAGCTCCCCCCGGACAGGGAGGACCTACGAGCAGTACTTC.

This clone was seen a single time. The CDR3 reads CASSFEGTGGAETQYF. The CDR3 DNA reads TGCGCCAGCAGCTTTGAGGGGACAGGGGGCGCAGAGACCCAGTACTTC. The chain couples TRBV5-1 to TRBJ2-5, with 12 positions matching TRBD1. The germline CDR1 and CDR2 sequences are SGHRS and YFSETQ. V lost 2 bases to trimming and J lost 4 bases; unmatched junction nucleotides: 6. The CDR3 contains 16 residues.

The chain has TRBV7-2 and TRBJ2-1, with D possibly being TRBD2 (6 bases). V shed 5 bases and J shed 8 bases, with 19 bases lying between them. The CDR3 extends over 15 amino acids. CDR1 is SGHTA and CDR2 is FQGNSA in the germline V gene. DNA of the CDR3: TGTGCCAGCAGCCGGGACTTCTCATCGGCGGATGAGCAGTTCTTC. This encodes CASSRDFSSADEQFF.

The chain couples TRBV5-1 to TRBJ1-1; 8 nucleotides line up with TRBD1. Germline V gene data show CDR1 as SGHRS and CDR2 as YFSETQ. V was clipped by 4 bases and J by 11 bases; unmatched bases: 10. The CDR3 consists of 13 residues. Here the CDR3 DNA reads TGCGCCAGCAGCCAGACGGGACAGGTTAACGCTTTCTTT. Residues: CASSQTGQVNAFF.

The chain has TRBV11-2 and TRBJ1-1; maybe TRBD1 (5 bases). CDR3 size: 15 residues. CDR1 is SGHAT and CDR2 is FQNNGV in the germline V gene. Trimming took off 3 bases at V and 3 bases at J, with 14 bases between the two ends. The CDR3 DNA reads as TGTGCCAGCAGCTTCCATCCCAGGGAGGACACTGAAGCTTTCTTT. Translating it yields CASSFHPREDTEAFF.

The V call is TRBV5-4, the J call TRBJ2-7, with TRBD1 as a possible D gene (6 bases). The CDR3 spans 14 residues. Trimming pared 5 bases from V and 4 bases from J, leaving 16 bases between. Germline-derived CDR1 and CDR2 are SGHNT and YYREEE (reference sequence). Here the CDR3 reads CASSPGTNPYEQYF. Written as DNA, the CDR3 is TGTGCCAGCAGTCCCGGGACAAATCCATACGAGCAGTACTTC.

A few counts support this clone. V gene TRBV5-6 combines with J gene TRBJ1-5; 7 positions match TRBD1. The junction had 6 bases not matched to a gene; V was cut back by 1 base and J by 2 bases. CDR3 length equals 16 residues. The germline V gene has CDR1 SGHDT and CDR2 YYEEEE. CDR3 region: CASSLSTGVGNQPQHF. The CDR3 DNA follows: TGTGCCAGCAGCTTGTCCACAGGGGTGGGCAATCAGCCCCAGCATTTT.

The genes are TRBV4-3 and TRBJ1-5; TRBD1 agrees at 7 bases. Germline CDR1 LGHNA, CDR2 YSLEER. CDR3 length equals 18 residues. The J segment lost 7 bases and the V segment lost 4 bases, leaving 19 bases of the junction unmatched. CDR3 nucleotide sequence: TGCGCCAGCAGCCCCCAGGGGGACGCCGACTCTACGTGCCAGCCCCAGCATTTT. This sequence encodes CASSPQGDADSTCQPQHF.

This clone was seen only a few times. This chain links TRBV5-6 with TRBJ1-1; possible D gene TRBD1, 6 bases. CDR3 size: 14 residues. The ends were cut back, 2 bases at V and 0 bases at J, with 8 bases in the middle. The germline gives CDR1 SGHDT, CDR2 YYEEEE. CDR3 in DNA: TGTGCCAGCAGCTTAGGGACACTGAACACTGAAGCTTTCTTT. As protein: CASSLGTLNTEAFF. The entire variable domain, with the rest obtained from reference TRBV5-6 and TRBJ1-1, is as follows: DAGVTQSPTHLIKTRGQQVTLRCSPKSGHDTVSWYQQALGQGPQFIFQYYEEEERQRGNFPDRFSGHQFPNYSSELNVNALLLGDSALYLCASSLGTLNTEAFFGQGTRLTVV.

V is TRBV6-6 and J is TRBJ1-1; a weak D match, TRBD1 (5 bases). Germline-derived CDR1 and CDR2 are MNHNY and SVGAGI (reference sequence). This CDR3 is built from 14 residues. With 5 bases removed from V and 1 base from J, the gap between germline ends came to 11 bases. The CDR3 nucleotides are TGTGCCAGCAGTCCTCGGGGGGGGAACACTGAAGCTTTCTTT. This codes for CASSPRGGNTEAFF.

The chain employs TRBV5-1 and TRBJ1-5; 12 nucleotides align to TRBD1. Germline V gene lookup returns CDR1 SGHRS and CDR2 YFSETQ. The CDR3 is made up of 16 amino acids. Unmatched junction bases numbered 5, after V lost 0 bases and J lost 7 bases. CDR3 amino acids: CASSLEGQGAGQPQHF. The CDR3 DNA reads TGCGCCAGCAGCTTGGAGGGACAGGGGGCAGGACAGCCCCAGCATTTT.

This chain links TRBV9 with TRBJ2-1; 8 bases map to TRBD2. With V trimmed by 4 bases and J by 4 bases, 13 bases remained unmatched. Germline CDR1 and CDR2: SGDLS and YYNGEE. This CDR3 region has 17 residues. The CDR3 is CASSSTLGAGEYNEQFF. The CDR3 nucleotides read TGTGCCAGCAGCTCTACTTTGGGAGCGGGGGAGTACAATGAGCAGTTCTTC.

This clone was counted a single time. The rearrangement uses TRBV29-1 and TRBJ1-1; D remains ambiguous. The CDR3 has 12 residues. The germline gives CDR1 SQVTM, CDR2 ANQGSEA. V lost 3 bases, J lost 1 base, and 6 bases lay in between. CDR3 region: CSVDQKNTEAFF. Here the CDR3 DNA reads TGCAGCGTTGACCAGAAGAACACTGAAGCTTTCTTT.

J is TRBJ2-7 and V is TRBV4-2; the match to TRBD2 covers 9 bases. V shed 4 bases and J 3 bases; nucleotides not matched to a gene: 7. The CDR3 extends over 15 amino acids. The germline V gene has CDR1 LGHNA and CDR2 YNFKEQ. The CDR3 loop reads CASSLTSSGVYEQYF. In DNA form, the CDR3 reads TGTGCCAGCAGCCTTACTTCTAGCGGGGTCTACGAGCAGTACTTC.

The chain joins TRBV6-1 to TRBJ1-5, with TRBD1 matching over 8 bases. Germline CDR1 reads MNHNS; CDR2 reads SASEGT. V lost 6 bases, J lost 5 bases, and 9 bases stayed unmatched. The CDR3 extends over 15 amino acids. CDR3 sequence reads: CASRLWGQADQPQHF. CDR3 nucleotides: TGTGCCAGCAGGTTATGGGGACAGGCCGATCAGCCCCAGCATTTT.

The V gene is TRBV25-1, the J gene TRBJ2-5; no reliable D call. CDR1 MGHDK and CDR2 SYGVNS come from the germline V gene. V lost 5 bases to trimming and J lost 5 bases, with 15 bases between them. The CDR3 runs to 14 residues. DNA for the CDR3: TGTGCCAGCAGTCCCCGACTGACTCAGGAGACCCAGTACTTC. It yields the protein CASSPRLTQETQYF.

V usage is TRBV7-6 and J usage is TRBJ2-1; D possibly corresponds to TRBD1 (5 bases). This CDR3 is built from 16 residues. Germline-derived CDR1 and CDR2 are SGHVS and FNYEAQ. The germline V and J ends were trimmed by 4 bases and 5 bases, with 18 bases remaining between them. For the CDR3, the DNA is TGTGCCAGCAGCTCCTTAGTCAATGGGGCAAACAATGAGCAGTTCTTC. This gives the protein CASSSLVNGANNEQFF.